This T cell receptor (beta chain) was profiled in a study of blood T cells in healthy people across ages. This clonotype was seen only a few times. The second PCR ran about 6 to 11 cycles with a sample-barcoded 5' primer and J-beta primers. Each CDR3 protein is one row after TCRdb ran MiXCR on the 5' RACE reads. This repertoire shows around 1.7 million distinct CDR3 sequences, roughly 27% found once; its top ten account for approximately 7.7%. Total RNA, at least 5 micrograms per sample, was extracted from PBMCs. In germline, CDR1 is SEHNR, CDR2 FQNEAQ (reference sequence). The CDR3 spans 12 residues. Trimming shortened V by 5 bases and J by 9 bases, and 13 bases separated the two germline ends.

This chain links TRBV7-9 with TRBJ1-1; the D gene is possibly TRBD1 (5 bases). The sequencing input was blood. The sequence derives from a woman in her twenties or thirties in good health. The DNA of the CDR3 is TGTGCCAGCAGCCGCGGGACGGAAAAAGCTTTCTTT. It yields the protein CASSRGTEKAFF.